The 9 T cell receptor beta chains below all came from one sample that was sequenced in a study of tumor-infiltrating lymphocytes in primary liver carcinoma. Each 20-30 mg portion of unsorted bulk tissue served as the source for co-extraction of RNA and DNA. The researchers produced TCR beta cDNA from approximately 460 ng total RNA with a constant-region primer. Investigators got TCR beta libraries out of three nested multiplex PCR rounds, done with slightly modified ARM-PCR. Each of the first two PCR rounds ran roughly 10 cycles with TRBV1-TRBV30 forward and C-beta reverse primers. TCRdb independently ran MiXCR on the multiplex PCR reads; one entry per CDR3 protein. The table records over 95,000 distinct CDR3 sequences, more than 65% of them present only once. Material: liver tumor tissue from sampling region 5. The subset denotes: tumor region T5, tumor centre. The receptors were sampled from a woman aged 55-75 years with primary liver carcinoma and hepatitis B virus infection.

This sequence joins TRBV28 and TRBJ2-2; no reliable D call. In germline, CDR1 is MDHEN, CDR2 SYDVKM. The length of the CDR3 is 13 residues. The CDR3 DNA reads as TGTGACCGCAGAGCCGGTGGGTTCGGGGAGCTGTTTTTT. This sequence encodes CDRRAGGFGELFF.

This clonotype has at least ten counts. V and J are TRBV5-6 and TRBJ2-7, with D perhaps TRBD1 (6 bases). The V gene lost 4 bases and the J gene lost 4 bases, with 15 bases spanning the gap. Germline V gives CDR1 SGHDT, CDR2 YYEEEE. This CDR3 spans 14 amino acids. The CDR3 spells CASSTNREDYEQYF. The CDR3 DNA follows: TGTGCCAGCAGCACAAACAGGGAAGATTACGAGCAGTACTTC.

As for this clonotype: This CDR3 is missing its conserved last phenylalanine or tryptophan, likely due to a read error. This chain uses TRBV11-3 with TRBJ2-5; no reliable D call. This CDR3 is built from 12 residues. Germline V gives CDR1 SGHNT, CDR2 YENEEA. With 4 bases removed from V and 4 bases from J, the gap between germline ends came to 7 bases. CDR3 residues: CASSSDTETQYL. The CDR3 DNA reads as TGTGCCAGCAGCTCTGACACAGAGACCCAGTACTTA.

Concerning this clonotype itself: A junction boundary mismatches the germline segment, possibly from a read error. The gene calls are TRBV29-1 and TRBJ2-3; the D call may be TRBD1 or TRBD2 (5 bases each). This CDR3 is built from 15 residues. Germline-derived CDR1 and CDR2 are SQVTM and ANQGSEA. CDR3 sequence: CSVEARGRGKDMQYF. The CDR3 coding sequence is TGCAGCGTTGAAGCTAGGGGCCGGGGTAAAGATATGCAGTATTTT.

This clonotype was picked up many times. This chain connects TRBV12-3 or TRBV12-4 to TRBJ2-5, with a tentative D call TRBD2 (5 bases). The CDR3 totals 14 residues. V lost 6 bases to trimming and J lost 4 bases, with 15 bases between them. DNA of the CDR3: TGTGCCAGCAGCCCCGTCCGGACTGGAGAGACCCAGTACTTC. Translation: CASSPVRTGETQYF.

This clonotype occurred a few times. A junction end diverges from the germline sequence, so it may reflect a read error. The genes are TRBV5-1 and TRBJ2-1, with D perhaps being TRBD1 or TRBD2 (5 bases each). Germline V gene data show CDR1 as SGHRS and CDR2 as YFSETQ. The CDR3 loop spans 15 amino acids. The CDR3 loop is CASSLDGGIYNGQFF. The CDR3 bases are TGCGCCAGCAGCTTGGATGGGGGAATCTACAATGGGCAGTTCTTC.

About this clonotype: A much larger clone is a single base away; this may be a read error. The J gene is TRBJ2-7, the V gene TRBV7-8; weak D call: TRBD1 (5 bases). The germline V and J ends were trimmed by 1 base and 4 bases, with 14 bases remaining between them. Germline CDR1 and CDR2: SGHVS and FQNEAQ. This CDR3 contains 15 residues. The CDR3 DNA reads TGTGCCAGCAGCTTAGGTCAGGGTAATGCTTACGAGCAGTACTTC. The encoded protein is CASSLGQGNAYEQYF. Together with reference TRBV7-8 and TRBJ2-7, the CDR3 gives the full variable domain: GAGVSQSPRYKVAKRGQDVALRCDPISGHVSLFWYQQALGQGPEFLTYFQNEAQLDKSGLPSDRFFAERPEGSVSTLKIQRTQQEDSAVYLCASSLGQGNAYEQYFGPGTRLTVT.

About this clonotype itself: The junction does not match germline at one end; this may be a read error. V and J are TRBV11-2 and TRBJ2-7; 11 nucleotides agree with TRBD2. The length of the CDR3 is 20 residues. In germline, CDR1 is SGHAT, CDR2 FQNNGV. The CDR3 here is CASSTLQEAGLAVAIYGQYF. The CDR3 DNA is TGTGCCAGCAGCACTCTACAGGAGGCGGGACTAGCGGTAGCGATCTACGGGCAGTACTTC.

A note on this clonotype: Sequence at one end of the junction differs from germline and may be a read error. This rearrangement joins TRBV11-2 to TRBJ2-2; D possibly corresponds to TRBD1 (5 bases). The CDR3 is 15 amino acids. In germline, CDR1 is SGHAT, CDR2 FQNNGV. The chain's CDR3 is CVSSLGQGYTGELFF. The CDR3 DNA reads TGTGTCAGCAGCTTGGGTCAGGGATATACCGGGGAGCTGTTTTTT.